This TCR beta chain was identified during a study of tumor-infiltrating lymphocytes in primary liver carcinoma. Study-level findings and limits: Tumor-adjacent and tumor-blood pairs overlapped less than tumor region pairs did.

CDR3 size: 14 residues. Losses at the gene ends were 4 bases for V and 4 bases for J; bases not matched to a gene: 3. Germline V gene data show CDR1 as SGHNT and CDR2 as YYREEE (reference sequence). Researchers generated TCR beta cDNA from approximately 520 ng of total RNA, relying on a constant-region primer. Library construction for TCR beta comprised three nested multiplex PCR rounds performed with slightly modified ARM-PCR. PCR rounds one and two used TRBV1-TRBV30 forward primers with a C-beta reverse primer for roughly 10 cycles each. TCRdb passed the multiplex PCR reads through MiXCR, listing each CDR3 protein once. Altogether 300,000 to 400,000 distinct CDR3 sequences are present, about two thirds being singletons, with the ten largest covering 5% to 6.5%. The researchers obtained blood RNA from unsorted whole blood and also extracted germline DNA. There are many counts of this clonotype. Its antigen is still unknown.

The clonotype comes from a man in his forties with primary liver carcinoma and hepatitis B virus infection. This chain connects TRBV5-4 to TRBJ2-5; TRBD1 matches 11 bases. Sequencing was carried out using peripheral blood. The CDR3 DNA follows: TGTGCCAGCAGCCACGGACAGGGGGCAGAGACCCAGTACTTC. Its protein is CASSHGQGAETQYF.